This T cell receptor beta chain was documented in a study of identical twins. TCRdb re-called the 5' RACE reads with MiXCR, one entry per CDR3 protein. The sample consists of around 480,000 distinct CDR3 sequences, around an eighth of them appearing once. Every sampled donor was Caucasian and healthy. This clonotype has only a few counts. As yet, its antigen is unknown. Between the trimmed V and J ends, which lost 7 bases and 4 bases, there was a span of 13 bases. The CDR3 sequence is 14 residues long. Regarding the study as a whole: The abundant beta clonotypes from cord blood had fewer insertions, and memory repertoires had none of this.

The same sample was also used in a study of yellow fever vaccine responses in identical twins.

The receptor's source is a woman aged 18-29 years in good health. Sequencing input: CD4+ T cells sorted from blood. The rearrangement links TRBV12-3 or TRBV12-4 to TRBJ2-2; D gene uncertain. CDR3 in amino acids: CASIKRSLTGELFF. DNA for the CDR3: TGTGCCAGCATCAAAAGGTCGCTCACCGGGGAGCTGTTTTTT.